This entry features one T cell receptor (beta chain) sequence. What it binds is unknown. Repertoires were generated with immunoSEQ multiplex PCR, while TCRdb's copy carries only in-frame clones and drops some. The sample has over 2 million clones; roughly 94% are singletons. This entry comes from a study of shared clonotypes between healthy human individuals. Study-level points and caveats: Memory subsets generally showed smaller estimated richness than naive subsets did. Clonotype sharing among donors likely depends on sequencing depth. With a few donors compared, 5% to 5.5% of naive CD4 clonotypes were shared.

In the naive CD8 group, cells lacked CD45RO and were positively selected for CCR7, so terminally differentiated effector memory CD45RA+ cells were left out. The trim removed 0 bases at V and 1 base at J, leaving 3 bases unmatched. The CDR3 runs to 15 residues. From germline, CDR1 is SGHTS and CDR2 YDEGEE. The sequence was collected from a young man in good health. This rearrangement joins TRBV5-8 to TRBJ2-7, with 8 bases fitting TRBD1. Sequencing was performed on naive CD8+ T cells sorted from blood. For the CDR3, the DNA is TGTGCCAGCAGCTTGGGCAGGGGGCCGTCCTACGAGCAGTACTTC. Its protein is CASSLGRGPSYEQYF.